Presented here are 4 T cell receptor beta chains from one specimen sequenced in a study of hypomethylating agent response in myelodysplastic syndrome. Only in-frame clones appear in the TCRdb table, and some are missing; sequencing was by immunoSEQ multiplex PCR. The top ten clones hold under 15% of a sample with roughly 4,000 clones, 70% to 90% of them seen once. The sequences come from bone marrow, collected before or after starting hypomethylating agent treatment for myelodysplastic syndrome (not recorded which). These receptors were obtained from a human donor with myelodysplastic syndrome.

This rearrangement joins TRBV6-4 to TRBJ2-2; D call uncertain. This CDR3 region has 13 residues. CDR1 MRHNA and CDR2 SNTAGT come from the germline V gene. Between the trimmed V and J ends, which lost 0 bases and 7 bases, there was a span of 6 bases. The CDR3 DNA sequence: TGTGCCAGCAGTGACTCGTGGCGCGGGGAGCTGTTTTTT. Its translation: CASSDSWRGELFF.

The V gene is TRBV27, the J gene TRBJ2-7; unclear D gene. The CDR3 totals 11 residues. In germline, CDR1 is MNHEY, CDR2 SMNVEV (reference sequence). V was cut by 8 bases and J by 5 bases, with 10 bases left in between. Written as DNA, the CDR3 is TGTGCCAGCCGCGGACGGCACGAGCAGTACTTC. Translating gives CASRGRHEQYF.

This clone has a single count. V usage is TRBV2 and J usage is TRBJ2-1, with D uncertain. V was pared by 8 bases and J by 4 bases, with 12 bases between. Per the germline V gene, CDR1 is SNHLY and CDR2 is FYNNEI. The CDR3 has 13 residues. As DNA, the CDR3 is TGTGCCAGCTCAGTGGCTGAGTACAATGAGCAGTTCTTC. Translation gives CASSVAEYNEQFF.

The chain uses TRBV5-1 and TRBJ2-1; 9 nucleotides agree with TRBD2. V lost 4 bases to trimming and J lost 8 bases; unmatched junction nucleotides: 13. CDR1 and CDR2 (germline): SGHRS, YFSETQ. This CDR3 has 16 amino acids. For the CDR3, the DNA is TGCGCCAGCAGCCGTGGGATAGGACTAGCGCTGGATGAGCAGTTCTTC. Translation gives CASSRGIGLALDEQFF. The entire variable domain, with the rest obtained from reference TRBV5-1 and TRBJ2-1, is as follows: KAGVTQTPRYLIKTRGQQVTLSCSPISGHRSVSWYQQTPGQGLQFLFEYFSETQRNKGNFPGRFSGRQFSNSRSEMNVSTLELGDSALYLCASSRGIGLALDEQFFGPGTRLTVL.